This is a list of T cell receptor beta chains from one sample in a study of cytomegalovirus exposure and HLA in healthy donors. Data came from immunoSEQ multiplex PCR; TCRdb stores just in-frame clones and leaves some out. The sample records 90,000 to 150,000 clones, 74% being singletons. The specimen sequenced was PBMCs. Source of these receptors: a woman aged 45-60 years in good health and CMV-seropositive. The CDR3 runs from the conserved cysteine through the conserved F or W. A D gene is named only where the DNA matches it firmly. A row's size may be missing; if present it is once, few, many or a size class.

TRBJ1-1 TRBV10-3 . . TGTGCCATCATGGCGGGAACTGAAGCTTTCTTT CAIMAGTEAFF
TRBJ2-1 TRBV6-5 . . TGTGCCAGCAGTTACTCGACTAGTCTTCATGAGCAGTTCTTC CASSYSTSLHEQFF
TRBJ2-1 TRBV7-8 TRBD2 once TGTGCCAGCAGCCCGGAGTCTAGCGGCCACAATGAGCAGTTCTTC CASSPESSGHNEQFF
TRBJ1-1 TRBV28 . . TGTGCCAGCAGTTTAACCAGGAAGGCTTTCTTT CASSLTRKAFF
TRBJ1-1 TRBV5-1 . few TGCGCCAGCAGCTTTATTCCAGGGCCAAACACTGAAGCTTTCTTT CASSFIPGPNTEAFF
TRBJ2-7 TRBV30 TRBD1 . TGTGCCTGTACCGTCATGGGACAGGGGCGGCGCGAGCAGTACTTC CACTVMGQGRREQYF
TRBJ1-2 TRBV27 . few TGTGCCAGCAGTTTTGAGGGCGGGAACACCTATGGCTACACCTTC CASSFEGGNTYGYTF
TRBJ2-5 TRBV29-1 TRBD2 . TGCAGCGTTGCTAGCGGAGGTGGAGAGACCCAGTACTTC CSVASGGGETQYF
TRBJ2-1 TRBV5-1 . . TGCGCCAGCAGCTTTTGGAGCTCCTACAATGAGCAGTTCTTC CASSFWSSYNEQFF
TRBJ2-7 TRBV5-1 TRBD1 . TGCGCCAGCAGTTTAAACCCGGGACAGAAGGAGAAGCAGTACTTC CASSLNPGQKEKQYF
TRBJ2-7 TRBV6-1 . . TGTGCCAGCAGTATACAGACAGTCTACGAGCAGTACTTC CASSIQTVYEQYF
TRBJ1-5 TRBV2 . . TGTGCCAGCATTGACGATGGGGCTGGCAATCAGCCCCAGCATTTT CASIDDGAGNQPQHF
TRBJ1-2 TRBV28 TRBD1 . TGTGCCAGCAGTAGGGGAACAGGGGATGGTCGGAGTGGCTACACCTTC CASSRGTGDGRSGYTF
TRBJ2-7 TRBV10-1 TRBD2 . TGCGCCAGCAGTGCGGGGGGGTACGAGCAGTACTTC CASSAGGYEQYF
TRBJ2-2 TRBV4-1 TRBD2 . TGCGCCAGCAGCCAAGAGTATAGCGGGAGTGGGGAGCTGTTTTTT CASSQEYSGSGELFF
TRBJ1-4 TRBV5-1 . . TGCGCCAGCAGCTTGCGGTCGACAGGAGGAAATGAAAAACTGTTTTTT CASSLRSTGGNEKLFF
TRBJ1-1 TRBV27 TRBD1 . TGTGCCAGCAGTTTATCTCGAATGCAGGGGGGGAACACTGAAGCTTTCTTT CASSLSRMQGGNTEAFF
TRBJ1-1 TRBV11-2 TRBD1 . TGTGCCAGCAGCGATACCGGGACAGGGAACACTGAAGCTTTCTTT CASSDTGTGNTEAFF
TRBJ1-1 TRBV6-4 . . TGTGCCAGCAGTGAACAGCCCAACACTGAAGCTTTCTTT CASSEQPNTEAFF
TRBJ2-3 TRBV29-1 TRBD1 few TGCAGCGCCTCGGGACAGGGGTTAGATACGCAGTATTTT CSASGQGLDTQYF
TRBJ2-7 TRBV18 TRBD1 . TGTGCCAGCTCACCAACCCGGGACAGGGAGTACGAGCAGTACTTC CASSPTRDREYEQYF
TRBJ2-3 TRBV28 TRBD2 few TGTGCCAGCAGTTCCGGCCTAGCGGGAGTTCGGGGCACAGATACGCAGTATTTT CASSSGLAGVRGTDTQYF
TRBJ1-1 TRBV5-1 . . TGCGCCAGCAGCTTGGGACAGGAAGCTTTCTTT CASSLGQEAFF
TRBJ2-3 TRBV18 . once TGTGCCAGCCGGAAGGACCGGGACTCCCGGGCAGATACGCAGTATTTT CASRKDRDSRADTQYF
TRBJ2-1 TRBV4-1 TRBD2 . TGCGCCAGCAGCCAAGACGCCGGGGGGACTTTCTACAATGAGCAGTTCTTC CASSQDAGGTFYNEQFF
TRBJ1-6 TRBV7-2 . . TGTGCCAGCAGCTCTCAAAGGGGGAATTCACCCCTCCACTTT CASSSQRGNSPLHF
TRBJ1-2 TRBV30 . . TGTGCCTGGAGCTTTGTTGGGGGGGGCTACACCTTC CAWSFVGGGYTF
TRBJ1-1 TRBV4-1 . . TGCGCCAGCAGCCAACCTCTCCTCGGGGGGCGAACTGAAGCTTTCTTT CASSQPLLGGRTEAFF
TRBJ2-1 TRBV4-2 . few TGTGCCAGCAGCCGAGCGGATAAGCTAGACAATGAGCAGTTCTTC CASSRADKLDNEQFF
TRBJ1-5 TRBV19 . . TGTGCCAGTAGACAGGGTACATTCCAGCCCCAGCATTTT CASRQGTFQPQHF
TRBJ2-7 TRBV29-1 TRBD2 . TGCAGCGTTGCCGGTGGAGAGCGGGATTCCTACGAGCAGTACTTC CSVAGGERDSYEQYF
TRBJ2-7 TRBV18 TRBD2 . TGTGCCAGCTCACCACCGTCTAGCGGGCGGGAGCAGTACTTC CASSPPSSGREQYF
TRBJ2-5 TRBV7-2 . . TGTGCCAGCAGCTTAGGGCATTACCAAGAGACCCAGTACTTC CASSLGHYQETQYF
TRBJ1-1 TRBV30 TRBD1 once TGTGCCTGGAGCCTTACAGGGGGTCAGAACACTGAAGCTTTCTTT CAWSLTGGQNTEAFF
TRBJ2-2 TRBV5-1 . few TGCGCCAGCAGCTTGGCGTCAGGGCGTCTAGGCACCGGGGAGCTGTTTTTT CASSLASGRLGTGELFF
TRBJ2-4 TRBV2 . . TGTGCCAGCAGTTGGGTCAGGGGAGACCGGGACGGGTACTTC CASSWVRGDRDGYF
TRBJ2-1 TRBV30 . . TGTGCCCGTCGAGGCGGGACCTTCTACAATGAGCAGTTCTTC CARRGGTFYNEQFF
TRBJ2-3 TRBV7-3 TRBD2 . TGTGCCAGCAGCTTAGGGGCCCCGGGACTAGCGGGAGGTACGCAGTATTTT CASSLGAPGLAGGTQYF
TRBJ2-2 TRBV6-4 TRBD2 . TGTGCCAGCAGTCTTGAGCTAGCGGGAGTTGGTTCCACCGGGGAGCTGTTTTTT CASSLELAGVGSTGELFF
TRBJ1-4 TRBV5-1 . . TGCGCCAGCAGCACGGGACACACCAATGAAAAACTGTTTTTT CASSTGHTNEKLFF
TRBJ2-6 TRBV19 TRBD2 . TGTGCCAGTAGTATGGGTCGGATATTAGCGGGAAACTCTGGGGCCAACGTCCTGACTTTC CASSMGRILAGNSGANVLTF
TRBJ2-7 TRBV6-5 TRBD1 . TGTGCCAGCAGTTACTCGCAGGGACAGGGTAGTGAGCAGTACTTC CASSYSQGQGSEQYF
TRBJ2-1 TRBV30 . . TGTGCCTTAAATGAGCAGTTCTTC CALNEQFF
TRBJ2-7 TRBV7-6 TRBD1 . TGTGCCAGCAGCTTACAAACGGGACAGGCCTACGAGCAGTACTTC CASSLQTGQAYEQYF
TRBJ2-2 TRBV5-4 TRBD2 . TGTGCCAGCAGCTTTTCCACTAGCGGGGTAGACGGGGAGCTGTTTTTT CASSFSTSGVDGELFF
TRBJ2-5 TRBV4-1 . . TGCGCCAGCAGCCAAGAGGTCACAATGCAAGAGACCCAGTACTTC CASSQEVTMQETQYF
TRBJ2-6 TRBV10-2 TRBD1 . TGCGCCAGCAGGGGGGACAGGGCTGGGGCCAACGTCCTGACTTTC CASRGDRAGANVLTF
TRBJ2-1 TRBV19 TRBD2 . TGTGCCAGTAGCGAGCGGGAGGGCTACAATGAGCAGTTCTTC CASSEREGYNEQFF
TRBJ1-4 TRBV19 . once TGTGCCAGTAGGGAGACTGCAACTAATGAAAAACTGTTTTTT CASRETATNEKLFF
TRBJ2-7 TRBV5-1 TRBD1 . TGCGCCAGCAGCTTGGGATACGGGACAGGGTACGAGCAGTACTTC CASSLGYGTGYEQYF
TRBJ2-7 TRBV4-3 TRBD1 once TGCGCCAGCAGCCAAGAGACAGGGATTGCCGAGCAGTACTTC CASSQETGIAEQYF
TRBJ2-7 TRBV10-2 TRBD2 . TGCGCCAGCAGTGGGACTAGCGGGGGGCTACGAAGCTCCTACGAGCAGTACTTC CASSGTSGGLRSSYEQYF